This T cell receptor (beta chain) is from a study of T cell repertoires in cytomegalovirus infection. Whole-study context: Peptides in the study included HLA-C-restricted and HLA-B-restricted CMV epitopes. A matching HLA type, together with CMV infection, was signaled by public TCR beta signatures.

The CDR3 has 15 residues. The germline V gene encodes CDR1 SGHVS and CDR2 FNYEAQ. V was cut by 3 bases and J by 3 bases, with 12 bases left in between. The table lists this clonotype with many counts. The antigen is unknown. MiXCR, applied by TCRdb to the reads, yields one record per CDR3 protein. The sample lists about a million distinct CDR3 sequences, roughly 30% occurring once. Study outcomes and limitations: HLA-C-restricted TCR beta clonotypes specific for CMV led the ex vivo response.

The receptor comes from a human donor in good health (CMV status not recorded). Some clones in this sample may be carry-over from other donors' samples. This specimen consisted of cultured CD8+ T cells from PBMCs, obtained from culture after CMV antigen stimulation. V usage is TRBV7-6 and J usage is TRBJ2-1; a possible D gene is TRBD2 (6 bases). The CDR3 bases are TGTGCCAGCAGCTTTCTGGGGGAGGTCTACAATGAGCAGTTCTTC. Translation gives CASSFLGEVYNEQFF.